This is a list of T cell receptor beta chains from one sample in a study of CD8+ T cells in alopecia areata. The table came from immunoSEQ multiplex PCR; TCRdb's copy has only in-frame clones and leaves some out. This table has under 150,000 clones, less than 50% appearing once. Sequencing was done on a sample of NKG2D-low CD8+ T cells sorted from blood. The receptors shown here come from a human donor with alopecia areata. CDR3s include the opening cysteine and the closing phenylalanine or tryptophan. The D gene is left open where the match is weak. Part of the rows lack a size; the others show once, few, many or a class for expanded clones.

d_call: TRBD1; clone_size: NA; j_call: TRBJ2-5; v_call: TRBV29-1; cdr3_nt: TGCAGCGTTGAAGTGTGGAGGACAGGGCGAAAAGAGACCCAGTACTTC; cdr3_aa: CSVEVWRTGRKETQYF
d_call: NA; clone_size: NA; j_call: TRBJ2-3; v_call: TRBV2; cdr3_nt: TGTGCCAGCAGTGCGGGCGCGACTAGGAGTACAGATACGCAGTATTTT; cdr3_aa: CASSAGATRSTDTQYF
d_call: NA; clone_size: NA; j_call: TRBJ1-6; v_call: TRBV30; cdr3_nt: TGTGCCTGGCCCCCCGGGTATTCACCCCTCCACTTT; cdr3_aa: CAWPPGYSPLHF
d_call: TRBD1; clone_size: few; j_call: TRBJ2-5; v_call: TRBV29-1; cdr3_nt: TGCAGCGCCGGGACAGGGTACGGTAACCAAGAGACCCAGTACTTC; cdr3_aa: CSAGTGYGNQETQYF
d_call: NA; clone_size: NA; j_call: TRBJ1-2; v_call: TRBV29-1; cdr3_nt: TGCAGCGCAGAAGATGACGGGGGAGGCTACACCTTC; cdr3_aa: CSAEDDGGGYTF
d_call: NA; clone_size: NA; j_call: TRBJ2-7; v_call: TRBV5-1; cdr3_nt: TGCGCCAGCAGCTTCGGGGCGGAGGACGAGCAGTACTTC; cdr3_aa: CASSFGAEDEQYF
d_call: NA; clone_size: NA; j_call: TRBJ2-3; v_call: TRBV5-1; cdr3_nt: TGCGCCAGCAGCTTGGGACTCCCCGAAGATACGCAGTATTTT; cdr3_aa: CASSLGLPEDTQYF
d_call: NA; clone_size: NA; j_call: TRBJ1-1; v_call: TRBV2; cdr3_nt: TGTGCCAGCAGTGGAGGGATTGAAGCTTTCTTT; cdr3_aa: CASSGGIEAFF
d_call: NA; clone_size: few; j_call: TRBJ1-2; v_call: TRBV6-6; cdr3_nt: TGTGCCAGCCTTCTAGAGACAGCCTATGGCTACACCTTC; cdr3_aa: CASLLETAYGYTF
d_call: NA; clone_size: NA; j_call: TRBJ1-2; v_call: TRBV27; cdr3_nt: TGTGCCAGCAGTTTAGGAGGGGGTCCTGGCTACACCTTC; cdr3_aa: CASSLGGGPGYTF
d_call: TRBD1; clone_size: NA; j_call: TRBJ2-5; v_call: TRBV29-1; cdr3_nt: TGCAGCGTTGAGGGACAGGGCGAGACCCAGTACTTC; cdr3_aa: CSVEGQGETQYF
d_call: NA; clone_size: NA; j_call: TRBJ2-2; v_call: TRBV30; cdr3_nt: TGTGCCTGGAGTGTGTTGACCGGGGAGCTGTTTTTT; cdr3_aa: CAWSVLTGELFF
d_call: NA; clone_size: NA; j_call: TRBJ2-1; v_call: TRBV6-5; cdr3_nt: TGTGCCAGCGGGCCTAGCTCCTACAATGAGCAGTTCTTC; cdr3_aa: CASGPSSYNEQFF
d_call: TRBD1; clone_size: NA; j_call: TRBJ2-7; v_call: TRBV29-1; cdr3_nt: TGCAGCGTTGCCCCAGGGGGCGACGAGCAGTACTTC; cdr3_aa: CSVAPGGDEQYF
d_call: NA; clone_size: NA; j_call: TRBJ2-7; v_call: TRBV7-9; cdr3_nt: TGTGCCAGCAGCCCCCGCGGGTCCTACGAGCAGTACTTC; cdr3_aa: CASSPRGSYEQYF
d_call: NA; clone_size: NA; j_call: TRBJ2-1; v_call: TRBV29-1; cdr3_nt: TGCAGCGTTGCTTTGGGGGCTTACACCTACAATGAGCAGTTCTTC; cdr3_aa: CSVALGAYTYNEQFF
d_call: TRBD2; clone_size: NA; j_call: TRBJ2-1; v_call: TRBV29-1; cdr3_nt: TGCAGCGTTGAAGCTACTAGCGGGTTGTATGAGCAGTTCTTC; cdr3_aa: CSVEATSGLYEQFF
d_call: NA; clone_size: few; j_call: TRBJ2-1; v_call: TRBV5-6; cdr3_nt: TGTGCCAGCAGCGCCATGGGCCGGGAGCAGTTCTTC; cdr3_aa: CASSAMGREQFF
d_call: NA; clone_size: NA; j_call: TRBJ2-7; v_call: TRBV29-1; cdr3_nt: TGCAGCGTTCTGGGGCACTCCTACGAGCAGTACTTC; cdr3_aa: CSVLGHSYEQYF
d_call: TRBD1; clone_size: few; j_call: TRBJ2-2; v_call: TRBV13; cdr3_nt: TGTGCCAGCAGCTGGACAGGGGAGGACCCCGGGGAGCTGTTTTTT; cdr3_aa: CASSWTGEDPGELFF
d_call: NA; clone_size: once; j_call: TRBJ2-7; v_call: TRBV29-1; cdr3_nt: TGCAGCGTCCTCTTCTATGCAAATGAGCAGTACTTC; cdr3_aa: CSVLFYANEQYF
d_call: TRBD1; clone_size: few; j_call: TRBJ2-7; v_call: TRBV2; cdr3_nt: TGTGCCAGCGGGACAGGGGCCCTCGAGCAGTACTTC; cdr3_aa: CASGTGALEQYF
d_call: NA; clone_size: NA; j_call: TRBJ2-6; v_call: TRBV28; cdr3_nt: TGTGCCAGCAGCTCGGGACACTCTGGGGCCAACGTCCTGACTTTC; cdr3_aa: CASSSGHSGANVLTF
d_call: NA; clone_size: NA; j_call: TRBJ1-1; v_call: TRBV30; cdr3_nt: TGTGCCTGGAGGATGGGCACTGAAGCTTTCTTT; cdr3_aa: CAWRMGTEAFF
d_call: TRBD2; clone_size: NA; j_call: TRBJ2-5; v_call: TRBV7-9; cdr3_nt: TGTGCCAGCAGCTCGACAACTAGCGGGGGGACCCAGTACTTC; cdr3_aa: CASSSTTSGGTQYF
d_call: NA; clone_size: NA; j_call: TRBJ2-3; v_call: TRBV10-2; cdr3_nt: TGCGCCAGCAGTGCGAGTACGCAGTATTTT; cdr3_aa: CASSASTQYF
d_call: NA; clone_size: few; j_call: TRBJ2-5; v_call: TRBV14; cdr3_nt: TGTGCCAGCAGCCAACCGTGGAACCGGGGCGGACAGACCCAGTACTTC; cdr3_aa: CASSQPWNRGGQTQYF
d_call: NA; clone_size: NA; j_call: TRBJ1-1; v_call: TRBV28; cdr3_nt: TGTGCCAGCAGTTTAACAGGGAGGAACACTGAAGCTTTCTTT; cdr3_aa: CASSLTGRNTEAFF
d_call: NA; clone_size: few; j_call: TRBJ2-3; v_call: TRBV27; cdr3_nt: TGTGCCAGCAGTTGGAGCGGGGATACGCAGTATTTT; cdr3_aa: CASSWSGDTQYF
d_call: NA; clone_size: NA; j_call: TRBJ1-2; v_call: TRBV27; cdr3_nt: TGTGCCAGCAGTTTACTACCCGACTCGGGCTACACCTTC; cdr3_aa: CASSLLPDSGYTF